The 27 T cell receptor beta chains below were found in one sample sequenced in a study of T cell responses to AZD1222 COVID-19 vaccine. The data were produced by immunoSEQ multiplex PCR, yet TCRdb's version contains in-frame clones alone and is incomplete. The sample includes 95,000 to 110,000 clones, 92% of them seen just once. Sequenced here: peripheral blood, sampled 28 days after the second AZD1222 dose. The receptors here all came from an adult who received the AZD1222 COVID-19 vaccine.

V and J are TRBV11-2 and TRBJ2-7; no clear D gene. V lost 1 base, J lost 2 bases, and 0 bases lay in between. This CDR3 region has 11 residues. CDR1 is SGHAT, CDR2 FQNNGV, per germline. CDR3 DNA: TGTGCCAGCAGCTTAGCCTACGAGCAGTACTTC. It codes for CASSLAYEQYF.

J is TRBJ1-2 and V is TRBV29-1, with D hard to call. This CDR3 has 11 amino acids. Trimming removed 5 bases at V and 8 bases at J, with 12 bases between. Germline V gives CDR1 SQVTM, CDR2 ANQGSEA. This chain's CDR3 is CSVSEWGGYTF. The CDR3 DNA reads TGCAGCGTTTCAGAGTGGGGAGGCTACACCTTC.

The chain is built from TRBV7-9 and TRBJ1-5; TRBD1 matches 7 bases. V shed 5 bases and J 4 bases; nucleotides not matched to a gene: 8. The CDR3 covers 15 residues. Germline lookup yields CDR1 SEHNR and CDR2 FQNEAQ (reference sequence). DNA for the CDR3: TGTGCCAGCAGCCCCGGGACAGTTGGTAATCAGCCCCAGCATTTT. It is translated as CASSPGTVGNQPQHF.

The V gene is TRBV5-1, the J gene TRBJ1-1, with TRBD1 matching over 7 bases. Per the germline V gene, CDR1 is SGHRS and CDR2 is YFSETQ. This CDR3 region has 19 residues. V lost 3 bases and J lost 0; bases outside the gene matches: 17. This chain's CDR3 is CASSSSLTGVAGMNTEAFF. In nucleotides, the CDR3 is TGCGCCAGCAGCTCCTCCCTTACAGGGGTCGCGGGGATGAACACTGAAGCTTTCTTT.

The chain is built from TRBV5-1 and TRBJ2-2; the D is unclear. V was shortened by 0 bases and J by 0 bases, with 6 bases between the two germline ends. Per the germline V gene, CDR1 is SGHRS and CDR2 is YFSETQ. The CDR3 contains 15 residues. For the CDR3, the DNA is TGCGCCAGCAGCTTGGAGGTGACGAACACCGGGGAGCTGTTTTTT. Translation: CASSLEVTNTGELFF.

The V gene is TRBV5-1, the J gene TRBJ1-1; 8 bases match TRBD1. The CDR3 totals 16 residues. The V gene end was trimmed by 3 bases and the J gene end by 1 base; junction bases not matched to a gene: 8. Germline V CDR1 and CDR2: SGHRS, YFSETQ. CDR3 in amino acids: CASSYPTGQGNTEAFF. In nucleotides, the CDR3 is TGCGCCAGCAGCTACCCAACCGGACAGGGGAACACTGAAGCTTTCTTT.

This chain connects TRBV28 to TRBJ2-1; no firm D call. Trimming left V 3 bases short and J 6 bases short, with 12 bases between. CDR3 length: 14 amino acids. Germline lookup yields CDR1 MDHEN and CDR2 SYDVKM. The CDR3 loop reads CASSLESRFNEQFF. CDR3 sequence (DNA): TGTGCCAGCAGTTTGGAATCCAGATTCAATGAGCAGTTCTTC.

The chain has TRBV4-1 and TRBJ2-5; no definite D call. Germline CDR1 is MGHRA and CDR2 is YSYEKL. This CDR3 region has 15 residues. The V and J ends lost 1 base and 5 bases respectively, with 14 bases between them. The CDR3 sequence: CASSQARLQLETQYF. In DNA form, the CDR3 reads TGCGCCAGCAGCCAAGCCAGACTTCAATTGGAGACCCAGTACTTC.

On this clone: The same CDR3 is also encoded by other DNA sequences in this sample. The chain employs TRBV5-6 and TRBJ1-4, with TRBD1 identical over 8 bases. V dropped 4 bases and J dropped 5; count of bases not matched to a gene: 7. Germline lookup yields CDR1 SGHDT and CDR2 YYEEEE. CDR3 size: 15 residues. Here the CDR3 reads CASSRPGQANEKLFF. Written as DNA, the CDR3 is TGTGCCAGCAGCCGGCCGGGACAGGCAAATGAAAAACTGTTTTTT.

The rearrangement uses TRBV6-1 and TRBJ2-7, with D possibly TRBD2 on 5 matching bases. From germline, CDR1 is MNHNS and CDR2 SASEGT. The CDR3 sequence is 15 residues long. V was shortened by 2 bases and J by 1 base, with 12 bases between the two germline ends. CDR3 in DNA: TGTGCCAGCAGTGAAAGGGTAGGAGGATCCTACGAGCAGTACTTC. Its translation is CASSERVGGSYEQYF.

V is TRBV10-3 and J is TRBJ1-5; D unclear. Germline CDR1 ENHRY, CDR2 SYGVKD. V shed 6 bases and J shed 0 bases, with 12 bases lying between them. The CDR3 loop spans 15 amino acids. Written as DNA, the CDR3 is TGTGCCATCAGGGATAGACAAGATAGCAATCAGCCCCAGCATTTT. This translates into CAIRDRQDSNQPQHF.

Concerning this clone itself: At one boundary the junction diverges from the germline segment, which might be a read error. This chain joins TRBV2 and TRBJ1-6; D remains unclear. CDR1 and CDR2 from the germline V gene are SNHLY and FYNNEI. The CDR3 is 15 residues long. CDR3 bases: TGTGCCAGCAGTGAAGATCTGGGCTATAGTTCACCCCTCCACTTT. Translation: CASSEDLGYSSPLHF.

The CDR3 DNA reads TGTGCCAGCAGTTCACACTCGATCTCTGGGGCCAACGTCCTGACTTTC. Translation: CASSSHSISGANVLTF. V gene TRBV27 combines with J gene TRBJ2-6; D is ambiguous. Germline values: CDR1 MNHEY, CDR2 SMNVEV (reference sequence). This CDR3 is built from 16 residues. V lost 4 bases and J 0 bases, leaving 10 bases between the germline ends.

The rearrangement joins TRBV6-2 or TRBV6-3 to TRBJ1-1; D remains ambiguous. The CDR3 loop spans 14 amino acids. The V end was cut by 0 bases, the J end by 3 bases, with 8 bases between. Germline V gene lookup returns CDR1 MNHEY and CDR2 SVGEGT. CDR3: CASSYSRSHTEAFF. The CDR3 bases are TGTGCCAGCAGTTACTCGAGATCTCACACTGAAGCTTTCTTT.

This chain uses TRBV6-2 or TRBV6-3 with TRBJ2-2, with a possible D match to TRBD1 (5 bases). V was clipped by 6 bases and J by 6 bases, with 8 bases between them. CDR1 and CDR2 (germline): MNHEY, SVGEGT. The CDR3 spans 12 residues. CDR3 in amino acids: CASSPGSGELFF. DNA for the CDR3: TGTGCCAGCAGCCCAGGGTCCGGGGAGCTGTTTTTT.

This sequence joins TRBV19 and TRBJ2-1; 8 bases are shared with TRBD2. The germline V gene encodes CDR1 LNHDA and CDR2 SQIVND (reference sequence). The CDR3 extends over 15 amino acids. The V and J ends lost 3 bases and 4 bases, in that order; junction bases with no gene match: 5. DNA of the CDR3: TGTGCCAGTAGTATTCCTCCGGGAGGGTACAATGAGCAGTTCTTC. Translation gives CASSIPPGGYNEQFF.

This chain uses TRBV28 with TRBJ2-5, with TRBD2 matching 13 bases. With 7 bases clipped from V and 5 bases from J, the junction kept 7 bases outside the gene matches. The germline CDR1 and CDR2 sequences are MDHEN and SYDVKM. CDR3 length: 15 amino acids. As DNA, the CDR3 is TGTGCCAGCACAGTACTAGCGGGAGGGCGGGAGACCCAGTACTTC. It yields the protein CASTVLAGGRETQYF.

As regards this clone: This same CDR3 is encoded by further DNA sequences in the sample. The DNA for the CDR3 is TGTGCCTGGAGTGTGCGGAGCAATCAGCCCCAGCATTTT. It codes for CAWSVRSNQPQHF. This sequence joins TRBV30 and TRBJ1-5; D is unclear. Germline values: CDR1 GTSNPN, CDR2 SVGIG (reference sequence). V lost 0 bases and J lost 1, with 4 bases in between. This CDR3 comprises 13 residues. The entire variable domain, with the rest obtained from reference TRBV30 and TRBJ1-5, is as follows: SQTIHQWPATLVQPVGSPLSLECTVEGTSNPNLYWYRQAAGRGLQLLFYSVGIGQISSEVPQNLSASRPQDRQFILSSKKLLLSDSGFYLCAWSVRSNQPQHFGDGTRLSIL.

The chain links TRBV30 to TRBJ1-2; D gene uncertain. V was trimmed by 5 bases and J by 7 bases, leaving 11 bases between them. Germline values: CDR1 GTSNPN, CDR2 SVGIG (reference sequence). This CDR3 comprises 11 residues. The CDR3 region has the DNA TGTGCCTGGGGTAGTCCTGTTGGCTACACCTTC. It translates to CAWGSPVGYTF.

This chain links TRBV2 with TRBJ2-1; the match to TRBD2 covers 12 bases. The V gene's germline CDR1 is SNHLY and CDR2 FYNNEI. J gave up 10 bases and V 4 bases, and 8 bases lay outside the gene matches. This CDR3 region has 15 residues. This CDR3 reads CASSATSGGRREQFF. CDR3 nucleotide sequence: TGTGCCAGCAGTGCGACTAGCGGGGGAAGAAGGGAGCAGTTCTTC.

This chain links TRBV7-9 with TRBJ2-1; D may be TRBD1 (5 bases). Germline V CDR1 and CDR2: SEHNR, FQNEAQ (reference sequence). The CDR3 totals 14 residues. With 6 bases removed from V and 4 bases from J, the gap between germline ends came to 13 bases. Written as DNA, the CDR3 is TGTGCCAGCAGACCTACAGGTTTTTACAATGAGCAGTTCTTC. It encodes CASRPTGFYNEQFF.

The rearrangement uses TRBV4-1 and TRBJ2-1; 7 nucleotides line up with TRBD1. Germline lookup yields CDR1 MGHRA and CDR2 YSYEKL. Unmatched junction bases numbered 8, after V lost 4 bases and J lost 8 bases. The CDR3 is made up of 14 amino acids. CDR3 DNA: TGCGCCAGCAGCCTTGGACAGGTTATAGATGAGCAGTTCTTC. Amino acids: CASSLGQVIDEQFF.

The rearrangement links TRBV5-1 to TRBJ2-2; 9 bases agree with TRBD1. Per the germline V gene, CDR1 is SGHRS and CDR2 is YFSETQ. Trimming took 9 bases from V and 4 from J; bases not matched to a gene: 10. There are 15 residues in the CDR3. CDR3 DNA sequence: TGCGCCACTTCAACCGGGACAGGGTCCACCGGGGAGCTGTTTTTT. Its translation is CATSTGTGSTGELFF.

The chain has TRBV7-9 and TRBJ2-7; 8 nucleotides agree with TRBD1. Germline V lookup: CDR1 SEHNR, CDR2 FQNEAQ (reference sequence). CDR3 length: 14 amino acids. V was pared by 3 bases and J by 3 bases, with 4 bases of the junction left unmatched. The CDR3 coding sequence is TGTGCCAGCAGCTTCCCGGGGACAGGCTACGAGCAGTACTTC. Translated: CASSFPGTGYEQYF.

The chain links TRBV23-1 to TRBJ1-1; TRBD1 is a possible D gene (5 bases). TRBV23-1 is known as an ORF, though its function is uncertain. This CDR3 contains 14 residues. Between the trimmed V and J ends, which lost 2 bases and 3 bases, there was a span of 10 bases. The CDR3, as DNA: TGCGCCAGCAGTCAAAAGCAGGGTGACACTGAAGCTTTCTTT. It encodes CASSQKQGDTEAFF.

The chain combines TRBV19 with TRBJ2-7; D perhaps matches TRBD2 (5 bases). Trimming shortened V by 1 base and J by 4 bases, and 14 bases separated the two germline ends. Germline values: CDR1 LNHDA, CDR2 SQIVND (reference sequence). The CDR3 spans 15 residues. The CDR3 region is CASSIVGQPGYEQYF. The CDR3 DNA is TGTGCCAGTAGTATAGTAGGCCAGCCGGGATACGAGCAGTACTTC.

This rearrangement joins TRBV6-5 to TRBJ1-1; D is undetermined. Trimming took 7 bases from V and 5 from J, leaving 20 bases between them. The CDR3 has 15 residues. Germline V CDR1 and CDR2: MNHEY, SVGAGI. CDR3 coding DNA: TGTGCCAGCACCAAAGACAACTGGGCTAGAACTGAAGCTTTCTTT. Protein sequence: CASTKDNWARTEAFF.